This TCR beta chain is drawn from a study of shared clonotypes between healthy human individuals. About the research overall: The plates for each donor numbered three CD4 naive, three CD4 memory, two CD8 naive and one CD8 memory.

Whole-study findings and limits: What naive subsets generally showed was a larger estimated richness than memory subsets showed. It was observed that roughly 5.1% of naive CD4 clonotypes were shared across a handful of donors.

V was clipped by 2 bases and J by 3 bases, with 16 bases between them. Germline V gene lookup returns CDR1 SEHNR and CDR2 FQNEAQ (reference sequence). The CDR3 covers 17 residues. With regard to this clone: The target antigen is unknown.

The authors loaded about 200 ng DNA, about 30,000 T cell genomes, into sorted-subset replicate PCRs. The method was immunoSEQ multiplex PCR; TCRdb's version includes in-frame clones alone and lacks a portion of them. Of about 1 million clones in the sample, about 80% were seen once. The chain couples TRBV7-9 to TRBJ2-2; a weak D match, TRBD2 (6 bases). The sequenced material came from memory CD4+ T cells sorted from blood. Specified subset: CD45RA-negative fraction. The origin of this receptor is a young man in good health. The CDR3 DNA sequence: TGTGCCAGCAGCTTATCTAAGTGGGGAGGTCACACCGGGGAGCTGTTTTTT. Translating it yields CASSLSKWGGHTGELFF.